This T cell receptor beta chain was retrieved from a study of T cells after yellow fever vaccination. Study information: Fractions low in cell number were prepared with SMART-Seq v4 Ultra Low Input. Study-wide findings and caveats: Just a small share of clonotypes turned up in the CD4 compartment as well as the CD8 compartment.

It was through 5'RACE template switching that TCR cDNA was made, with a universal primer site and UMIs added. TCRdb re-called the 5' RACE reads with MiXCR, one entry per CDR3 protein. The table records 610,000 or so distinct CDR3 sequences, over 9% of them present only once. This clonotype was detected many times. Its antigen is still unknown. The source is a man under 40 who received the YFV17D yellow fever vaccine. The source material was PBMCs, sampled on the day of the yellow fever booster vaccination.

The CDR3 protein is CASSLAGGGEQYF. The CDR3 nucleotides read TGTGCCAGCAGTTTGGCGGGAGGTGGCGAGCAGTACTTC. The chain combines TRBV12-3 or TRBV12-4 with TRBJ2-7, with 8 bases identical to TRBD2. Trimming removed 3 bases from V and 6 bases from J; junction bases left unmatched: 4. This CDR3 contains 13 residues.